What follows are 22 T cell receptor beta chains derived from one specimen sequenced in a study of blood T cell repertoires in COVID-19. Clones were sequenced by immunoSEQ multiplex PCR, and TCRdb holds only the in-frame ones, with some missing. The table lists approximately 300,000 clones, around 80% of them singletons. Source material: peripheral blood. The receptor source for this set is a woman aged 45-59 years with acute or convalescent COVID-19.

The chain has TRBV2 and TRBJ1-1, with D unclear. Trimming left V 7 bases short and J 1 base short, with 7 bases between. The CDR3 loop spans 12 amino acids. Germline lookup yields CDR1 SNHLY and CDR2 FYNNEI. The CDR3 loop is CASNPRNTEAFF. The CDR3, as DNA: TGTGCCAGCAATCCCCGGAACACTGAAGCTTTCTTT.

This chain links TRBV2 with TRBJ2-7; TRBD2 matches at 13 bases. The germline V gene encodes CDR1 SNHLY and CDR2 FYNNEI. The CDR3 length is 16 residues. V dropped 1 base and J dropped 7; count of bases not matched to a gene: 7. The CDR3, as DNA: TGTGCCAGCAGTGAAGGTGGACTAGCGGGGGCCAGGGAGCAGTACGTC. This translates into CASSEGGLAGAREQYV.

The chain uses TRBV2 and TRBJ2-1, with 7 bases aligning to TRBD2. V lost 6 bases to trimming and J lost 1 base; unmatched junction nucleotides: 12. Germline CDR1 and CDR2: SNHLY and FYNNEI. The CDR3 has 17 amino acids. The CDR3 sequence: CASSERDVGGSYNEQFF. CDR3 DNA sequence: TGTGCCAGCAGCGAGAGGGACGTCGGGGGGTCCTACAATGAGCAGTTCTTC.

Comment on this clone: This sample includes further DNA sequences coding for the same CDR3. The V gene is TRBV7-8, the J gene TRBJ2-2; weak D call: TRBD2 (6 bases). V was shortened by 0 bases and J by 1 base, with 9 bases between the two germline ends. In germline, CDR1 is SGHVS, CDR2 FQNEAQ. This CDR3 has 16 amino acids. The CDR3 sequence: CASSLAGTLNTGELFF. The CDR3 bases are TGTGCCAGCAGCTTAGCCGGGACTTTGAACACCGGGGAGCTGTTTTTT.

Notes on this clone: Its ends do not fully match the called genes, so a read error is possible. This chain uses TRBV6-1 with TRBJ1-6; D possibly corresponds to TRBD1 (5 bases). The length of the CDR3 is 15 residues. The germline V gene encodes CDR1 MNHNS and CDR2 SASEGT. The CDR3 DNA sequence: TGTGCCAGCTGTGAAGACGGGGGGGGGTATTCACCCCTCCACTTT. It specifies CASCEDGGGYSPLHF.

This clone appeared a single time. V is TRBV7-6 and J is TRBJ1-6; 8 bases fit TRBD1. The CDR3 covers 17 residues. Trimming took 11 bases from V and 5 from J; bases not matched to a gene: 17. The germline gives CDR1 SGHVS, CDR2 FNYEAQ. CDR3 nucleotide sequence: TGTGCCGTACAAAACCCCTACCGGGACAGGCATAATTCACCCCTCCACTTT. Its protein is CAVQNPYRDRHNSPLHF.

This clone showed up just a few times. V usage is TRBV9 and J usage is TRBJ1-1, with D possibly matching TRBD1 (5 bases). Trimming stripped 3 bases from V and 3 bases from J, with 15 bases between. This CDR3 has 15 residues. The V gene's germline CDR1 is SGDLS and CDR2 YYNGEE. The CDR3, as DNA: TGTGCCAGCAGCGCGGTAGGAGGGGCTTACACTGAAGCTTTCTTT. Its translation is CASSAVGGAYTEAFF.

This sequence joins TRBV7-3 and TRBJ1-2; the D gene is possibly TRBD1 (6 bases). CDR3 length: 14 residues. Germline-derived CDR1 and CDR2 are SGHTA and FQGTGA. Trimming removed 5 bases from V and 1 base from J, with 11 bases in between. The CDR3 nucleotides are TGTGCCAGCAGCCCGGGGGGCAGTAACTATGGCTACACCTTC. This codes for CASSPGGSNYGYTF.

The rearrangement joins TRBV4-2 to TRBJ2-2; no reliable D call. Germline-derived CDR1 and CDR2 are LGHNA and YNFKEQ. The ends were cut back, 6 bases at V and 6 bases at J, with 11 bases in the middle. The CDR3 contains 13 residues. The CDR3 sequence: CASRPTGSGELFF. The CDR3 region has the DNA TGTGCCAGCAGACCGACTGGCTCCGGGGAGCTGTTTTTT.

The chain uses TRBV5-1 and TRBJ2-1; 11 nucleotides align to TRBD1. The V segment lost 0 bases and the J segment 9 bases; nucleotides outside the gene matches: 5. The CDR3 loop spans 15 amino acids. Germline V gives CDR1 SGHRS, CDR2 YFSETQ. In nucleotides, the CDR3 is TGCGCCAGCAGCTTGGATGGGACAGGGGGGACTGAGCAGTTCTTC. Protein sequence: CASSLDGTGGTEQFF.

This chain connects TRBV6-2 or TRBV6-3 to TRBJ2-1; TRBD2 matches at 11 bases. CDR3 size: 15 residues. V was pared by 2 bases and J by 12 bases, with 9 bases of the junction left unmatched. CDR1 MNHEY and CDR2 SVGEGT come from the germline V gene. The CDR3 sequence is CASSYPGLADLGQFF. The DNA for the CDR3 is TGTGCCAGCAGTTACCCGGGACTAGCGGACCTAGGGCAGTTCTTC.

The V call is TRBV4-3, the J call TRBJ2-1; D ambiguous. Germline CDR1 and CDR2: LGHNA and YSLEER. The CDR3 contains 13 residues. V lost 4 bases to trimming and J lost 4 bases, with 8 bases between them. The CDR3, as DNA: TGCGCCAGCAGCCGGCAACAGTACAATGAGCAGTTCTTC. Translation: CASSRQQYNEQFF.

This clone was observed a handful of times. V usage is TRBV7-9 and J usage is TRBJ2-1; 12 positions agree with TRBD1. Trimming at V came to 5 bases and at J to 9 bases, leaving 17 bases not matched to a gene. The CDR3 consists of 18 residues. Germline V gene sequence: CDR1 SEHNR, CDR2 FQNEAQ (reference sequence). CDR3 sequence (DNA): TGTGCCAGCAGCCGCCGGGGACAGGGGGCTTTTCCATTGAGTGAGCAGTTCTTC. Translation gives CASSRRGQGAFPLSEQFF.

This chain joins TRBV6-5 and TRBJ2-2; no definite D call. The CDR3 length is 13 residues. V lost 4 bases and J 4 bases, leaving 7 bases between the germline ends. Germline-derived CDR1 and CDR2 are MNHEY and SVGAGI. CDR3 sequence reads: CASSSRSTGELFF. The CDR3 region has the DNA TGTGCCAGCAGTTCGCGTAGCACCGGGGAGCTGTTTTTT.

This chain connects TRBV19 to TRBJ1-6; tentatively, D is TRBD1 (6 bases). This CDR3 contains 15 residues. The germline CDR1 and CDR2 sequences are LNHDA and SQIVND (reference sequence). Trimming shortened V by 5 bases and J by 4 bases, and 12 bases separated the two germline ends. DNA for the CDR3: TGTGCCAGTAGTCCGTCAGGGACATATAATTCACCCCTCCACTTT. Translation gives CASSPSGTYNSPLHF.

The chain is built from TRBV11-1 and TRBJ1-1; 7 bases are a match to TRBD1. CDR3 length equals 16 residues. The V gene end was trimmed by 5 bases and the J gene end by 6 bases; junction bases not matched to a gene: 15. Per the germline V gene, CDR1 is SGHAT and CDR2 is FQDESV (reference sequence). CDR3 in DNA: TGTGCCAGCAGCAACCGAGACAGGGCCCTGGGCTCTGAAGCTTTCTTT. Translating it yields CASSNRDRALGSEAFF.

The rearrangement links TRBV28 to TRBJ1-2, with 7 bases fitting TRBD1. The ends lost 6 bases at V and 4 bases at J; junction bases unmatched: 8. Germline V gene data show CDR1 as MDHEN and CDR2 as SYDVKM. The CDR3 runs 14 residues. The CDR3 protein is CASSAQGGIYGYTF. In DNA form, the CDR3 reads TGTGCCAGCAGCGCCCAGGGGGGTATCTATGGCTACACCTTC.

CDR3 residues: CASSGGGNYGYTF. CDR3 DNA sequence: TGTGCCAGCAGTGGGGGGGGCAACTATGGCTACACCTTC. This chain links TRBV2 with TRBJ1-2; possibly TRBD1 for D (6 bases). The CDR3 runs to 13 residues. Trimming removed 4 bases from V and 2 bases from J, with 8 bases in between. In germline, CDR1 is SNHLY, CDR2 FYNNEI.

This chain uses TRBV4-1 with TRBJ1-3, with TRBD1 as a possible D gene (6 bases). V shed 4 bases and J shed 0 bases, with 19 bases lying between them. This CDR3 region has 18 residues. Germline CDR1 is MGHRA and CDR2 is YSYEKL. CDR3: CASSRKGTGLISGNTIYF. Here the CDR3 DNA reads TGCGCCAGCAGCCGAAAGGGTACAGGGTTAATCTCTGGAAACACCATATATTTT.

The rearrangement uses TRBV12-5 and TRBJ1-2; D remains unclear. Germline-derived CDR1 and CDR2 are LGHNT and FRNRAP. This CDR3 has 13 residues. The V and J ends lost 1 base and 5 bases respectively, with 8 bases between them. In DNA, the CDR3 is TGTGCTAGTGGTTTGGGAGGAGGTTATGGCTACACCTTC. Translating it yields CASGLGGGYGYTF.

The chain employs TRBV9 and TRBJ1-1; 9 bases align to TRBD1. The CDR3 length is 15 residues. From germline, CDR1 is SGDLS and CDR2 YYNGEE. The ends lost 2 bases at V and 2 bases at J; junction bases unmatched: 4. The CDR3 DNA sequence: TGTGCCAGCAGCGTTGAGGGACAGGGTAACACTGAAGCTTTCTTT. Translating gives CASSVEGQGNTEAFF.

This clone was recorded once. This chain uses TRBV4-2 with TRBJ2-2; D not resolved. CDR1 and CDR2 (germline): LGHNA, YNFKEQ. Trimming removed 0 bases at V and 1 base at J, with 6 bases between. The CDR3 runs 15 residues. CDR3 in amino acids: CASSQEWRNTGELFF. The CDR3, as DNA: TGTGCCAGCAGCCAAGAATGGAGGAACACCGGGGAGCTGTTTTTT.